Listed below are T cell receptor beta chains from one sample, sequenced in a study of vaccination and CD4 T cells after COVID-19. TCRdb re-derived calls from the PCR reads in MiXCR, one entry per CDR3 protein. The sample holds 15,000 to 20,000 distinct CDR3 sequences; 59% are singletons and the top ten take about 5%. Their specific antigens are unknown. This specimen consisted of CD4+ T cells from blood, cultured in vitro, obtained after SARS-CoV-2 vaccination. Receptors originate from a human donor who had recovered from COVID-19. Both conserved end residues are trimmed from each CDR3.

ASSLAPWEVTGANVLT,TRBV5-4,TRBJ2-6
ASSLEDSNYEQY,TRBV11-3,TRBJ2-7
ASSSHRGQVGTEAF,TRBV11-3,TRBJ1-1
ASTEGLVSYEQY,TRBV6-1,TRBJ2-7
ASSLAGGGQPQH,TRBV5-1,TRBJ1-5
ASSFPPSYEQY,TRBV11-3,TRBJ2-7
ASRNYRDLNSPLH,TRBV7-9,TRBJ1-6
ASSRYPGLAGGSTDTQY,TRBV27,TRBJ2-3
SARVWTSAQETQY,TRBV20-1,TRBJ2-5
SATRAQTRFPEAF,TRBV20-1,TRBJ1-1
ASSVSPGQGYT,TRBV2,TRBJ1-2
ASSVLAANTGELF,TRBV9,TRBJ2-2
ASSQWGTATINSPLH,TRBV16,TRBJ1-6
SASSSLGDSPLH,TRBV20-1,TRBJ1-6
ASSDRWGTGRASYEQY,TRBV11-3,TRBJ2-7
SARSAGTLPGESLH,TRBV20-1,TRBJ1-6
ASSRHASGLAGTTDTQY,TRBV6-1,TRBJ2-3